These 2 T cell receptor beta chains came from one sample sequenced in a study of beta chain features in type 1 diabetes. Study-wide results and caveats: Type 1 diabetes patients had moderately but significantly shorter TCRB CDR3s in all four CD4+ subsets.

Their antigen targets remain unknown. Isolated RNA was reverse transcribed in full, so expressed TCRB transcripts were sequenced. The protocol was immunoSEQ multiplex PCR, while the TCRdb copy is restricted to in-frame clones and leaves out a portion. Found here are 600,000 to 700,000 clones, 12% of them singletons; the top ten hold more than 0.09%. Sequenced: naive CD4+ T cells from blood. The source of these receptors is a man under 40 with type 1 diabetes.

The rearrangement links TRBV27 to TRBJ2-7; a weak D match, TRBD1 (5 bases). V lost 6 bases and J lost 3, with 15 bases in between. Germline lookup yields CDR1 MNHEY and CDR2 SMNVEV (reference sequence). The length of the CDR3 is 14 residues. This CDR3 reads CASRVSGANYEQYF. The CDR3 bases are TGTGCCAGCAGGGTTTCTGGGGCGAACTACGAGCAGTACTTC.

The chain uses TRBV6-5 and TRBJ2-1; 13 bases align to TRBD2. The V gene end was trimmed by 6 bases and the J gene end by 4 bases; junction bases not matched to a gene: 3. Germline CDR1 is MNHEY and CDR2 is SVGAGI. There are 15 residues in the CDR3. Here the CDR3 DNA reads TGTGCCAGCAGACAACTAGCGGGGGGGTACAATGAGCAGTTCTTC. Translating gives CASRQLAGGYNEQFF.